This T cell receptor beta chain was profiled in a study of glioma-infiltrating T cells. Notes on the study in general: CDR3 overlap between tissue and blood was very small. Tissue-blood divergence was below expectation in non-neoplastic patients, above in gliomas.

The CDR3 totals 14 residues. Germline lookup yields CDR1 DFQATT and CDR2 SNEGSKA (reference sequence). V was cut by 8 bases and J by 5 bases, with 21 bases left in between. On this clonotype: Its antigen is still unknown.

TCR alpha and beta CDR3 regions were amplified from RNA using iRepertoire nested multiplex PCR. Input was roughly 95-450 ng of tissue mRNA or PBMC total RNA. TCRdb passed the multiplex PCR reads through MiXCR, listing each CDR3 protein once. The sample has roughly 200,000 distinct CDR3 sequences; 32% are singletons. Material: glioma tissue, nonneoplastic brain tissue, or PBMCs (not recorded which). The clonotype originates from a human donor with low-grade glioma or glioblastoma, undergoing nonglioma brain surgery, or in good health (not recorded which). The rearrangement joins TRBV20-1 to TRBJ2-5; D unclear. The CDR3 DNA sequence: TGCAGTACTTGGAGAACGGGTGTCCAGGAGACCCAGTACTTC. Translated, it gives CSTWRTGVQETQYF.